This TCR beta chain is drawn from a study of molecular identifiers for immune sequencing clone quantification. Study-level information: In the replicates, RNA derived from 20,000 or 100,000 naive CD8 cells was divided into five parts, and four were sequenced. Study findings and constraints: Effector cells had over 99% of their molecules in clones above 20 RNA copies, while naive cells had under 1%.

Libraries used 20,000 to 1,000,000 sorted naive CD8 T cells and 10%, 30% or 50% RNA input. Naive CD8 T cell sorting was performed on the CD8+CD4-CCR7+CD45RA+ phenotype. Using its own MiXCR run on the PCR reads, TCRdb lists one record per CDR3 protein. The repertoire holds 9,800 or so distinct CDR3 sequences, with approximately 19% as singletons. The CDR3 extends over 14 amino acids. Trimming took off 5 bases at V and 3 bases at J, with 11 bases between the two ends. The V gene's germline CDR1 is SEHNR and CDR2 FQNEAQ (reference sequence). This clonotype ranks as medium-sized. Its antigen remains unknown.

This receptor was taken from a human donor in good health. Some libraries in this study had Jurkat cell RNA spiked in. This rearrangement joins TRBV7-9 to TRBJ1-5; perhaps TRBD1 as D (5 bases). The source material was naive CD8+ T cells from blood, with Jurkat cell RNA spiked in. The subset was: FACS-sorted CD8+CD4-CCR7+CD45RA+ naive T cells. The CDR3 coding sequence is TGTGCCAGCAGCCTAGGACACTCCAATCAGCCCCAGCATTTT. It specifies CASSLGHSNQPQHF.